Shown below are 9 T cell receptor beta chains from a single sample sequenced in a study of blood T cells in healthy people across ages. A J-beta primer mix and a sample-barcoded 5' primer were used in a second PCR of roughly 6 to 11 cycles. TCRdb fed the 5' RACE reads into MiXCR, producing one record per CDR3 protein. The profile shows about 640,000 distinct CDR3 sequences, roughly 53% of them singletons. Material for sequencing was blood. These TCRs come from a man aged 60 to 69 in good health.

The chain employs TRBV6-2 or TRBV6-3 and TRBJ1-6; D gene uncertain. The CDR3 loop spans 15 amino acids. The ends were cut back, 4 bases at V and 14 bases at J, with 21 bases in the middle. CDR1 MNHEY and CDR2 SVGEGT come from the germline V gene. The CDR3 DNA reads TGTGCCAGCAGTTCGCAATATGGACCGCGTTCGGCCCTCCACTTT. Its translation is CASSSQYGPRSALHF.

The chain joins TRBV6-5 to TRBJ1-2; possibly TRBD1 for D (6 bases). V lost 5 bases and J lost 4, with 11 bases in between. Germline values: CDR1 MNHEY, CDR2 SVGAGI. This CDR3 comprises 13 residues. In nucleotides, the CDR3 is TGTGCCAGCAGTGTACAGGGCACCTATGGCTACACCTTC. Translated, it gives CASSVQGTYGYTF.

The V and J genes are TRBV9 and TRBJ1-2; 10 positions agree with TRBD1. The junction had 8 bases not matched to a gene; V was cut back by 1 base and J by 8 bases. This CDR3 has 15 residues. Germline V gene lookup returns CDR1 SGDLS and CDR2 YYNGEE. The CDR3 spells CASSVSGTGDFGYTF. For the CDR3, the DNA is TGTGCCAGCAGCGTATCCGGGACAGGGGATTTCGGCTACACCTTC.

CDR3 protein: CASSPSRRGPEETQYF. CDR3 DNA: TGTGCCAGCAGTCCCTCCCGGCGGGGCCCAGAAGAGACCCAGTACTTC. The V gene is TRBV2, the J gene TRBJ2-5; weak D call: TRBD2 (6 bases). CDR1 and CDR2 (germline): SNHLY, FYNNEI. The CDR3 loop spans 16 amino acids. Deletions cut 5 bases from V and 3 bases from J, with 19 bases between.

The V and J genes are TRBV15 and TRBJ2-3; D perhaps matches TRBD2 (5 bases). The CDR3 is 13 residues long. Per germline, CDR1 LNHNV and CDR2 YYDKDF (reference sequence). V lost 5 bases and J 5 bases, leaving 11 bases between the germline ends. CDR3 coding DNA: TGTGCCACCAGCGAGCACGGACTAGATACGCAGTATTTT. Its protein product is CATSEHGLDTQYF.

The chain recombines TRBV20-1 with TRBJ2-7, with 9 bases identical to TRBD1. The germline V gene has CDR1 DFQATT and CDR2 SNEGSKA (reference sequence). The CDR3 contains 13 residues. J gave up 4 bases and V 1 base, and 2 bases lay outside the gene matches. The chain's CDR3 is CSARADRGYEQYF. CDR3 bases: TGCAGTGCTAGAGCGGACAGGGGATACGAGCAGTACTTC.

The V gene is TRBV9, the J gene TRBJ2-5; 9 bases match TRBD2. The germline V gene has CDR1 SGDLS and CDR2 YYNGEE. J was trimmed by 5 bases and V by 0 bases; bases with no gene match: 11. The CDR3 loop spans 17 amino acids. CDR3 coding DNA: TGTGCCAGCAGCGTAGGGAGGCTAGCGGGGACCCTGGAGACCCAGTACTTC. It translates to CASSVGRLAGTLETQYF.

The chain links TRBV20-1 to TRBJ2-1; TRBD2 aligns across 9 bases. V lost 4 bases and J lost 7; bases outside the gene matches: 8. Germline CDR1 is DFQATT and CDR2 is SNEGSKA (reference sequence). The CDR3 contains 14 residues. In DNA, the CDR3 is TGCAGTGCTACCCTAGCGGGGCGGGAGAATGAGCAGTTCTTC. This encodes CSATLAGRENEQFF.

V and J are TRBV20-1 and TRBJ1-1; D unresolved. Per germline, CDR1 DFQATT and CDR2 SNEGSKA (reference sequence). V gave up 2 bases and J gave up 5 bases, with 6 bases separating them. The CDR3 has 11 residues. The CDR3, as DNA: TGCAGTGCTAGACAGCTTACTGAAGCTTTCTTT. Protein sequence: CSARQLTEAFF.